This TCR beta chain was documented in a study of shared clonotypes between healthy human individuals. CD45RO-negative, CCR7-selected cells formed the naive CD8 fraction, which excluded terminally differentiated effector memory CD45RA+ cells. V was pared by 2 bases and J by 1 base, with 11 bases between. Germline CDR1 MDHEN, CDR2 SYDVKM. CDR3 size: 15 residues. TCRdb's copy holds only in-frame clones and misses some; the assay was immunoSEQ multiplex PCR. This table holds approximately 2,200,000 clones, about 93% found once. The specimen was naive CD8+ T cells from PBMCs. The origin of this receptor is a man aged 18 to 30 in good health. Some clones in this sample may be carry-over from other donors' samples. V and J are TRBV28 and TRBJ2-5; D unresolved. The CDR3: CASSLTVASQETQYF. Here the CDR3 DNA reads TGTGCCAGCAGTTTAACAGTGGCCAGCCAAGAGACCCAGTACTTC.